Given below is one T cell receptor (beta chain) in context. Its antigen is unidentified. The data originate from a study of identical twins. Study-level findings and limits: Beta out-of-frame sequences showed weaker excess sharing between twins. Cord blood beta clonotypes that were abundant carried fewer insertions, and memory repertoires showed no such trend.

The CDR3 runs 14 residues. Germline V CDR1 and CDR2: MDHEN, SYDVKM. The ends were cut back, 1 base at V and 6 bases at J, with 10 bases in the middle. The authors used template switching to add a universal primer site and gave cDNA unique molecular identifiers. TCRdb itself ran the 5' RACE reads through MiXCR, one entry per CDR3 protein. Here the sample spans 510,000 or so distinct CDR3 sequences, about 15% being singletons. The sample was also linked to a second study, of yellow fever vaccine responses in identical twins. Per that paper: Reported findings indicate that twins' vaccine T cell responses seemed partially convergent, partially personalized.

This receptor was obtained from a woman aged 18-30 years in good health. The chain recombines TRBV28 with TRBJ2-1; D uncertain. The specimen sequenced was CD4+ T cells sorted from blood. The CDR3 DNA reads TGTGCCAGCAGTTTATATGGTAGTATCAATGAGCAGTTCTTC. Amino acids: CASSLYGSINEQFF.